Reported below is one T cell receptor beta chain. The entry originates in a study of T cell responses to AZD1222 COVID-19 vaccine. The V gene's germline CDR1 is SGDLS and CDR2 YYNGEE. V shed 4 bases and J 0 bases; nucleotides not matched to a gene: 9. CDR3 size: 16 residues. Produced via immunoSEQ multiplex PCR; TCRdb's table is partial and in-frame only. This table holds 130,000 to 150,000 clones, under 95% found once. The sequence was obtained from an adult in good health. The sample was peripheral blood, taken on day 0 of AZD1222 vaccination. The chain employs TRBV9 and TRBJ1-1; 7 positions match TRBD1. The CDR3 DNA sequence: TGTGCCAGCAGCCCGGGGACAGTGATTATGAACACTGAAGCTTTCTTT. Translated: CASSPGTVIMNTEAFF.